This T cell receptor beta chain came from a study of blood T cell repertoires in COVID-19. Only in-frame clones appear in the TCRdb table, and some are missing; sequencing was by immunoSEQ multiplex PCR. Altogether about 330,000 clones are present, less than 90% being singletons, with the ten largest covering 0.9% to 1.2%. Germline lookup yields CDR1 MDHEN and CDR2 SYDVKM. The V and J ends lost 6 bases and 3 bases respectively, with 12 bases between them. This CDR3 has 13 amino acids. V gene TRBV28 combines with J gene TRBJ2-7; weak D call: TRBD1 (6 bases). This receptor was identified in a woman under 40 who had recovered from COVID-19. The specimen sequenced was PBMCs or T cells enriched from blood (not recorded which). In DNA form, the CDR3 reads TGTGCCAGCAGGGCCACAGGGATCTACGAGCAGTACTTC. Its translation: CASRATGIYEQYF.